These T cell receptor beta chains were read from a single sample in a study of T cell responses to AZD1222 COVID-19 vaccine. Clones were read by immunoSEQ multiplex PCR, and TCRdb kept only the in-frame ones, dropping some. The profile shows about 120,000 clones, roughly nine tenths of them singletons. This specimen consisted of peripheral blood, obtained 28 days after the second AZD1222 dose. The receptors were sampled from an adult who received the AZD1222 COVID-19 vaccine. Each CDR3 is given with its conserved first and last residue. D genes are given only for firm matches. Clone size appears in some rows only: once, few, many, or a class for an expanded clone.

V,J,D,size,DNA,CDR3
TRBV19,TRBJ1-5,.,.,TGTGCCAGTAGTCTCTGGGAGGGTTGGGATCGGCAGCCCCAGCATTTT,CASSLWEGWDRQPQHF
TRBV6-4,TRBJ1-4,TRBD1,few,TGTGCCAGCAGTGACTCCGACAGGGAAAATGAAAAACTGTTTTTT,CASSDSDRENEKLFF
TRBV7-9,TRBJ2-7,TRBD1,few,TGTGCCAGCAGCGGACAGGGGGGTAGCAAGCAGTACTTC,CASSGQGGSKQYF
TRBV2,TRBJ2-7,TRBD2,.,TGTGCCAGCAGTGAAATAGCGGGGCATTACGAGCAGTACTTC,CASSEIAGHYEQYF
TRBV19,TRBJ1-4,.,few,TGTGCCAGTAGTCCCCCCGGGATTAATGAAAAACTGTTTTTT,CASSPPGINEKLFF
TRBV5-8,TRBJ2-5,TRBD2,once,TGTGCCAGCAGCCCGGGTCTAGCGGGCCTACAAGAGACCCAGTACTTC,CASSPGLAGLQETQYF
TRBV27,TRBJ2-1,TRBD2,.,TGTGCCAGCAGTTTTACAAGCGGCGGGGGATACAATGAGCAGTTCTTC,CASSFTSGGGYNEQFF
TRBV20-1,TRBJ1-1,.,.,TGCAGTGCTAGTTTCGTCTCCGAAAGGGCTTTCTTT,CSASFVSERAFF
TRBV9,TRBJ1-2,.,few,TGTGCCAGCAGCGTGGGGTTGCAGTTTCCCTATGGCTACACCTTC,CASSVGLQFPYGYTF
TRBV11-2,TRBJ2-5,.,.,TGTGCCAGCAGCTTAGTGTCCGGGACCCAAGAGACCCAGTACTTC,CASSLVSGTQETQYF
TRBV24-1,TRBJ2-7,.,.,TGTGCCACCAGTGATTTGCCCCTCAACAGGGAATGGTTC,CATSDLPLNREWF
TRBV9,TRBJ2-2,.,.,TGTGCCAGCAGCGTAGCGGCCGGGGAGCTGTTTTTT,CASSVAAGELFF
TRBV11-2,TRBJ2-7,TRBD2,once,TGTGCCAGCAGCTCTAATAGCGGGGGGGCTTCCTACGAGCAGTACTTC,CASSSNSGGASYEQYF
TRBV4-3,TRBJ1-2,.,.,TGCGCCAGCAGCCAAGATGGTCGTAGCTATGGCTACACCTTC,CASSQDGRSYGYTF
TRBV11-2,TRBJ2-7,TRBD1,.,TGTGCCAGCAGCCTAGGGGAATGGGCGGACAGGCAATCCTACGAGCAGTACTTC,CASSLGEWADRQSYEQYF
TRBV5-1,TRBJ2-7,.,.,TGCGCCAGCAGCTACGACGCTGGGGATCCCTACGAGCAGTACTTC,CASSYDAGDPYEQYF
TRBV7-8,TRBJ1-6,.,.,TGTGCCAGCAGCTTAGTGTGGGCCGCTGGAGGGAATAATTCACCCCTCCACTTT,CASSLVWAAGGNNSPLHF
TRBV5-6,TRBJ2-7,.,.,TGTGCCAGCGCTCGGGACGGCCTCTACGAGCAGTACTTC,CASARDGLYEQYF
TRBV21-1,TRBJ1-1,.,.,TGTGCCAGCAGCTCCGACCGCCCCGGGACTCCCGAAACGGACACCCGAAACACTGAAGCTTTCTTT,CASSSDRPGTPETDTRNTEAFF
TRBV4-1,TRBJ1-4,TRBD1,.,TGCGCCAGCAGCCAAGATCCAGCAGGGGGCTTTGAAAAACTGTTTTTT,CASSQDPAGGFEKLFF
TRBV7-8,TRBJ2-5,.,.,TGTGCCAGCAGCAGGACCCCTCGGGAGACCCAGTACTTC,CASSRTPRETQYF
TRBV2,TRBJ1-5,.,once,TGTGCCAGCAGTGGGGAACAGGGTGGCAATCAGCCCCAGCATTTT,CASSGEQGGNQPQHF
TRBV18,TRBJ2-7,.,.,TGTGCCAGCTCCCTAGACAGCGACTCCTACGAGCAGTACTTC,CASSLDSDSYEQYF
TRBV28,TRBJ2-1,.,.,TGTGCCAGCAGCCCCTTTAGTCCCCCCTACAATGAGCAGTTCTTC,CASSPFSPPYNEQFF
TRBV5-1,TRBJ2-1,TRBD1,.,TGCGCCAGCAGCTTTCTACAGGGGGAGCAGTTCTTC,CASSFLQGEQFF